This section outlines one T cell receptor (beta chain) sequence together with its context. The data were produced by immunoSEQ multiplex PCR, yet TCRdb's version contains in-frame clones alone and is incomplete. The sample gives more than 110,000 clones, approximately 80% of which show up once; roughly 6.5% is in the top ten. The record originates from a study of blood T cell repertoires in COVID-19. At the level of the study: Some COVID-19 samples were acute and others convalescent; all came from the United States, Italy and Spain.

This CDR3 contains 14 residues. The V gene's germline CDR1 is LNHDA and CDR2 SQIVND (reference sequence). With 1 base removed from V and 7 bases from J, the gap between germline ends came to 8 bases. The J gene is TRBJ1-6, the V gene TRBV19; D not resolved. The TCR was taken from a human donor in a cohort sampled during active COVID-19. The sample consisted of peripheral blood. The CDR3 DNA reads as TGTGCCAGTAGTATAGGAGGTGCGAATTCACCCCTCCACTTT. Its protein is CASSIGGANSPLHF.